Each of the 27 T cell receptor beta chains below was sequenced from the same sample in a study of shared T cell receptors in the human thymus. Measured with immunoSEQ multiplex PCR; TCRdb has only the in-frame clones, and not every one. Found here are 500,000 to 750,000 clones, around nine tenths of them singletons; the top ten hold 0.0095% to 0.011%. These same data were also listed under a study on human thymus T cells.

The material sequenced was thymocytes. The receptors were gathered from a boy in the first two years of life with a congenital heart defect.

The chain links TRBV6-1 to TRBJ1-2; the D is unclear. Germline-derived CDR1 and CDR2 are MNHNS and SASEGT. V was pared by 0 bases and J by 2 bases, with 7 bases between. CDR3 length: 14 residues. CDR3 nucleotide sequence: TGTGCCAGCAGTGAAGCGCGCAGGAACTATGGCTACACCTTC. Protein sequence: CASSEARRNYGYTF.

The gene calls are TRBV7-9 and TRBJ1-4; 9 nucleotides align to TRBD1. The germline V gene has CDR1 SEHNR and CDR2 FQNEAQ (reference sequence). The CDR3 is 15 residues long. V shed 2 bases and J 5 bases; nucleotides not matched to a gene: 3. CDR3 sequence reads: CASSLSGTGNEKLFF. CDR3 DNA: TGTGCCAGCAGCTTAAGCGGGACAGGGAATGAAAAACTGTTTTTT.

The chain is built from TRBV15 and TRBJ2-5, with D tentatively TRBD1 (6 bases). The CDR3 covers 15 residues. In germline, CDR1 is LNHNV, CDR2 YYDKDF (reference sequence). V lost 5 bases and J lost 5, with 18 bases in between. This CDR3 is CATSGGVAARETQYF. Written as DNA, the CDR3 is TGTGCCACCAGCGGGGGCGTGGCAGCGAGGGAGACCCAGTACTTC.

The rearrangement joins TRBV28 to TRBJ2-2; tentatively, D is TRBD1 (5 bases). Germline lookup yields CDR1 MDHEN and CDR2 SYDVKM. Trimming stripped 1 base from V and 7 bases from J, with 16 bases between. The CDR3 sequence is 16 residues long. This CDR3 is CASSLLGGRASGELFF. CDR3 nucleotides: TGTGCCAGCAGTTTATTGGGTGGCAGGGCGAGCGGGGAGCTGTTTTTT.

V gene TRBV13 combines with J gene TRBJ2-5; 12 bases agree with TRBD2. The CDR3 extends over 16 amino acids. The V gene's germline CDR1 is PRHDT and CDR2 FYEKMQ (reference sequence). Trimming removed 4 bases from V and 5 bases from J; junction bases left unmatched: 8. CDR3 in DNA: TGTGCCAGCAGCTCGACCCTAGCGGGAGGGATGGAGACCCAGTACTTC. Protein sequence: CASSSTLAGGMETQYF. The entire variable domain, with the rest obtained from reference TRBV13 and TRBJ2-5, is as follows: AAGVIQSPRHLIKEKRETATLKCYPIPRHDTVYWYQQGPGQDPQFLISFYEKMQSDKGSIPDRFSAQQFSDYHSELNMSSLELGDSALYFCASSSTLAGGMETQYFGPGTRLLVL.

The chain has TRBV5-1 and TRBJ2-3; D is perhaps TRBD1 (6 bases). In germline, CDR1 is SGHRS, CDR2 YFSETQ. The V end lost 5 bases, the J end lost 4 bases, and 8 bases lay between the germline ends. The CDR3 loop spans 12 amino acids. CDR3: CASSPGADTQYF. In nucleotides, the CDR3 is TGCGCCAGCAGTCCAGGGGCAGATACGCAGTATTTT.

The chain links TRBV20-1 to TRBJ2-7; possibly TRBD2 for D (5 bases). CDR1 DFQATT and CDR2 SNEGSKA come from the germline V gene (reference sequence). This CDR3 is built from 11 residues. The CDR3, as DNA: TGCGCGAGCCGGGATATATACGAGCAGTACTTC. Its protein product is CASRDIYEQYF.

The chain carries TRBV27 and TRBJ1-2; 7 positions agree with TRBD1. The germline CDR1 and CDR2 sequences are MNHEY and SMNVEV (reference sequence). CDR3 length equals 14 residues. After removal of 6 bases from V and 0 bases from J, the junction contained 4 bases not matched to a gene. The CDR3 nucleotides are TGTGCCAGCAGACGACAGGGAACTAACTATGGCTACACCTTC. Its translation: CASRRQGTNYGYTF.

The CDR3 DNA reads as TGTGCCAGCAGTGAATACTTAGCGGGAATAGCCCCCTCTAGCACAGATACGCAGTATTTT. Its translation is CASSEYLAGIAPSSTDTQYF. The chain is built from TRBV6-1 and TRBJ2-3; 8 nucleotides line up with TRBD2. J gave up 0 bases and V 2 bases, and 16 bases lay outside the gene matches. The CDR3 spans 20 residues. CDR1 and CDR2 (germline): MNHNS, SASEGT.

V and J are TRBV5-6 and TRBJ2-7; tentative D call: TRBD2 (7 bases). The CDR3 runs to 16 residues. Germline V gene data show CDR1 as SGHDT and CDR2 as YYEEEE. Trimming took 4 bases from V and 2 from J, leaving 19 bases between them. CDR3 sequence (DNA): TGTGCCAGCAGCAGGGCTCGGGGGGACATTCCCTACGAGCAGTACTTC. Translation: CASSRARGDIPYEQYF.

This clone was seen once. This rearrangement joins TRBV19 to TRBJ2-3, with D possibly matching TRBD2 (5 bases). The V and J ends lost 4 bases and 0 bases respectively, with 11 bases between them. The germline CDR1 and CDR2 sequences are LNHDA and SQIVND (reference sequence). This CDR3 is 15 amino acids long. CDR3 coding DNA: TGTGCCAGTAGTACCCCCTGGGAGAGCACAGATACGCAGTATTTT. It encodes CASSTPWESTDTQYF.

This chain links TRBV28 with TRBJ1-1, with D uncertain. The length of the CDR3 is 17 residues. In germline, CDR1 is MDHEN, CDR2 SYDVKM. V was trimmed by 6 bases and J by 5 bases, leaving 25 bases between them. Here the CDR3 DNA reads TGTGCCAGCAGCATGCGACGGATTACCGGGGAACGGACTGAAGCTTTCTTT. Protein: CASSMRRITGERTEAFF.

This chain uses TRBV14 with TRBJ2-1; 13 bases are shared with TRBD2. The CDR3 is 16 residues long. J lost 6 bases, V lost 4 bases, and 6 bases had no gene match. Germline loops: CDR1 SGHDN, CDR2 FVKESK. The CDR3 DNA sequence: TGTGCCAGCAGCCTGATACTAGCGGGAGGGTTCAATGAGCAGTTCTTC. As protein: CASSLILAGGFNEQFF.

The chain has TRBV28 and TRBJ2-7; 7 nucleotides line up with TRBD2. There are 19 residues in the CDR3. CDR1 is MDHEN and CDR2 is SYDVKM in the germline V gene. Germline trimming cut 2 bases from V and 1 base from J; bases unmatched to any gene: 17. CDR3 in amino acids: CASSLVMSAGRGGSYEQYF. In DNA, the CDR3 is TGTGCCAGCAGTTTAGTTATGTCCGCAGGGAGGGGAGGGTCCTACGAGCAGTACTTC.

This chain uses TRBV19 with TRBJ2-1, with 12 bases fitting TRBD1. There are 17 residues in the CDR3. V gave up 5 bases and J gave up 3 bases; unmatched junction bases: 8. Germline V gene lookup returns CDR1 LNHDA and CDR2 SQIVND (reference sequence). The CDR3 coding sequence is TGTGCCAGTAGTCGGGACAGGGGGCCTCCGGTCTACAATGAGCAGTTCTTC. It yields the protein CASSRDRGPPVYNEQFF.

This clone has a handful of counts. The chain links TRBV12-5 to TRBJ2-1, with TRBD2 matching 9 bases. From germline, CDR1 is LGHNT and CDR2 FRNRAP. V gave up 0 bases and J gave up 8 bases; unmatched junction bases: 11. The CDR3 runs 17 residues. DNA of the CDR3: TGTGCTAGTGGTTTGGTAACGGGGCGGGAGGGTCGGGATGAGCAGTTCTTC. This sequence encodes CASGLVTGREGRDEQFF.

This clone was counted once. This chain links TRBV6-5 with TRBJ2-5; D gene uncertain. The CDR3 length is 11 residues. The germline V gene has CDR1 MNHEY and CDR2 SVGAGI. Deletions cut 8 bases from V and 6 bases from J, with 10 bases between. The DNA for the CDR3 is TGTGCCAGCTCTAGGATACAGACCCAGTACTTC. As protein: CASSRIQTQYF.

This chain joins TRBV18 and TRBJ1-2; 7 nucleotides line up with TRBD1. J gave up 8 bases and V 5 bases, and 11 bases lay outside the gene matches. The V gene's germline CDR1 is KGHSH and CDR2 LQKENI. This CDR3 comprises 14 residues. CDR3: CASSTGQERRGYTF. For the CDR3, the DNA is TGTGCCAGCTCAACTGGACAGGAGAGAAGGGGCTACACCTTC.

The rearrangement joins TRBV7-2 to TRBJ2-7, with D tentatively TRBD2 (5 bases). The CDR3 runs to 16 residues. V was pared by 3 bases and J by 5 bases, with 20 bases between. Germline V gene lookup returns CDR1 SGHTA and CDR2 FQGNSA. As DNA, the CDR3 is TGTGCCAGCAGCTTGGGGAGAGGGAGATATGTCGACGAGCAGTACTTC. This codes for CASSLGRGRYVDEQYF.

The chain carries TRBV7-9 and TRBJ2-7; 7 bases map to TRBD2. The CDR3 runs 15 residues. V shed 5 bases, J shed 1 base, and the junction held 8 bases outside the gene matches. Germline CDR1 SEHNR, CDR2 FQNEAQ (reference sequence). The CDR3 loop is CASSPHGLGSYEQYF. DNA for the CDR3: TGTGCCAGCAGCCCTCACGGACTAGGTTCCTACGAGCAGTACTTC.

The V gene is TRBV6-1, the J gene TRBJ1-5; D unresolved. The CDR3 contains 12 residues. V lost 8 bases and J lost 0, with 5 bases in between. Germline values: CDR1 MNHNS, CDR2 SASEGT. This CDR3 reads CASGPSNQPQHF. CDR3 in DNA: TGTGCCAGCGGGCCTAGCAATCAGCCCCAGCATTTT.

This chain links TRBV4-1 with TRBJ2-4; 13 nucleotides line up with TRBD2. CDR3 length: 16 residues. V shed 0 bases and J 8 bases; nucleotides not matched to a gene: 4. Per the germline V gene, CDR1 is MGHRA and CDR2 is YSYEKL. CDR3 nucleotide sequence: TGCGCCAGCAGCCAAGAGAGGACTAGCGGGAGTGACATTCAGTACTTC. It yields the protein CASSQERTSGSDIQYF.

This sequence joins TRBV14 and TRBJ2-1, with TRBD2 matching 9 bases. After removal of 4 bases from V and 2 bases from J, the junction contained 3 bases not matched to a gene. Germline CDR1 SGHDN, CDR2 FVKESK. This CDR3 spans 15 amino acids. CDR3 bases: TGTGCCAGCAGCCGTCTAGCGGGACCCTACAATGAGCAGTTCTTC. Translated: CASSRLAGPYNEQFF. The whole variable domain, remainder taken from reference TRBV14 and TRBJ2-1, is EAGVTQFPSHSVIEKGQTVTLRCDPISGHDNLYWYRRVMGKEIKFLLHFVKESKQDESGMPNNRFLAERTGGTYSTLKVQPAELEDSGVYFCASSRLAGPYNEQFFGPGTRLTVL.

The chain links TRBV4-3 to TRBJ1-4; 8 nucleotides line up with TRBD1. The CDR3 loop spans 19 amino acids. Trimming removed 1 base from V and 2 bases from J; junction bases left unmatched: 12. Germline assignment: CDR1 LGHNA and CDR2 YSLEER. Written as DNA, the CDR3 is TGCGCCAGCAGCCAAGCCGGACAGGGACCCGCTCCCACTAATGAAAAACTGTTTTTT. Its protein product is CASSQAGQGPAPTNEKLFF.

This rearrangement joins TRBV7-8 to TRBJ2-5; 7 positions match TRBD2. This CDR3 has 16 residues. V lost 3 bases to trimming and J lost 1 base; unmatched junction nucleotides: 8. The germline CDR1 and CDR2 sequences are SGHVS and FQNEAQ. DNA for the CDR3: TGTGCCAGCAGCTTTAACAAGGGAGGGTTCCAAGAGACCCAGTACTTC. Translating gives CASSFNKGGFQETQYF. The full variable domain, completed using reference TRBV7-8 and TRBJ2-5, is GAGVSQSPRYKVAKRGQDVALRCDPISGHVSLFWYQQALGQGPEFLTYFQNEAQLDKSGLPSDRFFAERPEGSVSTLKIQRTQQEDSAVYLCASSFNKGGFQETQYFGPGTRLLVL.

The table lists this clone with a count of one. This chain connects TRBV9 to TRBJ2-3; TRBD2 matches 12 bases. This CDR3 has 17 residues. Germline lookup yields CDR1 SGDLS and CDR2 YYNGEE. J lost 1 base, V lost 4 bases, and 7 bases had no gene match. CDR3 nucleotides: TGTGCCAGCAGCCCCCGGACTAGCGGGAATCGCACAGATACGCAGTATTTT. Its translation is CASSPRTSGNRTDTQYF.

The chain employs TRBV19 and TRBJ2-5, with D perhaps matching TRBD1 (7 bases). This CDR3 spans 14 amino acids. CDR1 LNHDA and CDR2 SQIVND come from the germline V gene (reference sequence). Trimming pared 3 bases from V and 5 bases from J, leaving 13 bases between. In nucleotides, the CDR3 is TGTGCCAGTAGTATTGGAGGGGGCGGCGAGACCCAGTACTTC. This codes for CASSIGGGGETQYF.